The present T cell receptor (beta chain) was sequenced within a study of cytomegalovirus exposure and HLA in healthy donors (dated by TCRdb to the late 2010s). In the study overall: According to a later analysis, one platform produced both the 110 or so validation repertoires and the approximately 670 repertoires of the first cohort. The study was designed to test whether signatures of past pathogen exposure could be identified by cataloging public T cell receptors. Along with the roughly 700-subject first cohort, a separate validation cohort of over a hundred different subjects was used. High-throughput TCR immunosequencing, statistical association of individual TCRs with disease status, and machine learning were combined to predict cytomegalovirus infection status. Overall study results and their limits: According to the authors, the approach could potentially be generalized to other disease states and immunological phenotypes. All 120 or so repertoires were used to score co-occurrence in the validation cohort in a later analysis, because that analysis had no HLA typing for the cohort. Cytomegalovirus status was reported to be diagnosed by the classifier with high specificity and sensitivity in both the original and validation cohorts. Across donors, most TCR sequences were observed very rarely, whereas some public TCRs were present in many individuals. A few of the identified cytomegalovirus-associated TCR beta chains were confirmed in vitro to be specific for cytomegalovirus antigens. Of the cluster scores, 90% to 95% were above 0 in a later analysis, which found that TCRs clustered in the first cohort also tended to co-occur in the 130 or so validation repertoires. A total of 164 TCR beta chains were listed by the study as associated with cytomegalovirus.

V drops 6 bases and J drops 0 bases, leaving 12 bases in between. Based on the germline V gene, the CDR1 and CDR2 sequences are MNHEY and SVGAGI. The CDR3 has 15 amino acids, counting the end cysteine and phenylalanine. The DNA shown is the 45-base CDR3, in frame from base 1. Donors formed part of the validation cohort, which comprised 120 subjects and was distinct from the first cohort of 690 or so subjects. As concerns this clone: Its cognate antigen has yet to be identified. Per-nucleotide qualities are absent, and no much larger clonotype sits a single base away.

Library preparation employed the immunoSEQ multiplex PCR assay. As for the original processing: A statistical classification framework was developed to diagnose cytomegalovirus status using the catalog of TCR beta chain sequences. TCRdb took this table from immuneACCESS and kept in-frame rearrangements with V and J called. Such tables lack part of the clones; where checked against another copy, unresolved V genes explain under half of the gap, and the rest is unexplained. The DNA was the basis for D and trimming; V, J and clone size are from that table. This sample has about 120,000 clones in its table, and more than 75% of those were observed once. The ten largest clones represent 2.1% of the sample.

The origin of this receptor is a woman in her 30s in good health and CMV-seronegative. The sample comprised PBMCs. The chain joins TRBV6-5 to TRBJ1-3; a tentative D match to TRBD1 spans 5 bases. The CDR3 reads as follows: CASRPAGASGNTIYF. The nucleotides read TGTGCCAGCAGGCCCGCTGGGGCCTCTGGAAACACCATATATTTT.